This record concerns one T cell receptor (beta chain) sequence. The antigen is unknown. The entry originates in a study of CD8 T cells in ankylosing spondylitis. Quantitative barcoded 5'-RACE was used to prepare TCR beta libraries. From the 5' RACE reads, TCRdb called clonotypes with MiXCR, one entry per CDR3 protein. This sample has under 450,000 distinct CDR3 sequences; roughly 20% occur once, and the top ten carry around 14%. Findings and limits, study-wide: Apparently characteristic of ankylosing spondylitis blood was a TCR beta motif (roughly eight highly homologous variants). Certain motif variants had earlier been reported in reactive arthritis synovial fluid and blood.

V lost 7 bases to trimming and J lost 1 base; unmatched junction nucleotides: 13. The CDR3 spans 17 residues. CDR1 is SGHDT and CDR2 is YYEEEE in the germline V gene. The sample consisted of blood, either unsorted or a sorted T cell fraction (not recorded which). The chain joins TRBV5-6 to TRBJ2-1; 8 nucleotides line up with TRBD2. The receptor was isolated from a male donor with ankylosing spondylitis or in good health (not recorded which). CDR3 loop: CASLAGQQGISYNEQFF. In DNA, the CDR3 is TGTGCCAGCTTAGCGGGACAACAGGGTATTTCCTACAATGAGCAGTTCTTC.